The 30 T cell receptor beta chains below all came from one sample that was sequenced in a study of graft-versus-host responses after intestinal transplantation. Their antigens remain unidentified. Only in-frame clones appear in the TCRdb table, and some are missing; sequencing was by immunoSEQ multiplex PCR. The repertoire has just under 65,000 clones, 90% to 95% of them found once; the top ten carry about 1.8%. Sequenced here: unstimulated CD8+ T cells sorted from spleen or lymph node cells, sampled before transplant. Every receptor here comes from a human donor who was the organ donor for an intestinal transplant.

This sequence joins TRBV27 and TRBJ2-5; the D is unclear. TRBJ2-7 matches the DNA end more closely, so the J call is doubtful. Germline CDR1 reads MNHEY; CDR2 reads SMNVEV (reference sequence). This CDR3 spans 15 amino acids. Here the CDR3 reads CASSLGWPGVYEQYF. In nucleotides, the CDR3 is TGTGCCAGCAGCCTCGGATGGCCGGGTGTCTACGAGCAGTACTTC.

This clone was seen a single time. V and J are TRBV5-1 and TRBJ1-1, with a possible D match to TRBD1 (5 bases). The germline gives CDR1 SGHRS, CDR2 YFSETQ. The V end was cut by 7 bases, the J end by 6 bases, with 22 bases between. The CDR3 sequence is 15 residues long. CDR3 sequence (DNA): TGCGCCAGCGGGCTTGGGGCTGCGGGGATGGCTGAAGCTTTCTTT. It encodes CASGLGAAGMAEAFF.

The genes are TRBV16 and TRBJ1-2; D is unresolved. V was clipped by 1 base and J by 7 bases, with 4 bases between them. There are 11 residues in the CDR3. Looked up from germline, CDR1 is KGHSY and CDR2 is FQNENV. The CDR3 here is CASSQLVGYTF. CDR3 coding DNA: TGTGCCAGCAGCCAATTAGTTGGCTACACCTTC. Full variable domain (rest looked up from reference TRBV16 and TRBJ1-2): GEEVAQTPKHLVRGEGQKAKLYCAPIKGHSYVFWYQQVLKNEFKFLISFQNENVFDETGMPKERFSAKCLPNSPCSLEIQATKLEDSAVYFCASSQLVGYTFGSGTRLTVV.

The genes are TRBV6-1 and TRBJ2-7; D remains ambiguous. Trimming left V 1 base short and J 3 bases short, with 13 bases between. CDR3 size: 15 residues. Germline V gene data show CDR1 as MNHNS and CDR2 as SASEGT. The CDR3 reads CASSEEAASGYEQYF. The CDR3 DNA reads as TGTGCCAGCAGTGAAGAGGCAGCGTCTGGCTACGAGCAGTACTTC.

The chain links TRBV28 to TRBJ2-7; D ambiguous. The CDR3 sequence is 11 residues long. V was shortened by 6 bases and J by 4 bases, with 7 bases between the two germline ends. From germline, CDR1 is MDHEN and CDR2 SYDVKM. This chain's CDR3 is CASSQTYEQYF. The CDR3, as DNA: TGTGCCAGCAGCCAGACTTACGAGCAGTACTTC.

Only one count was recorded for this clone. This sequence joins TRBV21-1 and TRBJ1-1; the D segment call TRBD1 is taken from the table without a DNA check. TRBV21-1 is designated a pseudogene. The CDR3 runs to 16 residues. The DNA of the CDR3 is TGTGCCAGCAGCAAAATCCGGAGACAGGGAGGCACTGAAGCTTTCTTT. It is translated as CASSKIRRQGGTEAFF.

This chain links TRBV30 with TRBJ1-4; D is ambiguous. V lost 2 bases and J lost 7, with 14 bases in between. CDR3 length equals 14 residues. CDR1 GTSNPN and CDR2 SVGIG come from the germline V gene (reference sequence). Written as DNA, the CDR3 is TGTGCCTGGAGTTTACAAGGGAGGCTTGAAAAACTGTTTTTT. Encoded protein: CAWSLQGRLEKLFF.

This clone was seen once. This chain uses TRBV28 with TRBJ1-2, with 7 bases matching TRBD1. CDR1 and CDR2 from the germline V gene are MDHEN and SYDVKM. CDR3 length: 14 residues. Trimming removed 5 bases from V and 4 bases from J; junction bases left unmatched: 7. CDR3 amino acids: CASSTDRMSYGYTF. CDR3 DNA sequence: TGTGCCAGCAGTACGGACAGGATGAGCTATGGCTACACCTTC.

The gene calls are TRBV19 and TRBJ2-1, with D perhaps TRBD1 (6 bases). This CDR3 has 15 amino acids. Per germline, CDR1 LNHDA and CDR2 SQIVND (reference sequence). V lost 0 bases and J 1 base, leaving 7 bases between the germline ends. CDR3 in DNA: TGTGCCAGTAGTATAGAAAGGGGGTCCTACAATGAGCAGTTCTTC. Protein: CASSIERGSYNEQFF.

CDR3 residues: CASSIAPGELETQYF. The CDR3 bases are TGCGCCAGCAGCATCGCTCCAGGGGAGTTAGAGACGCAGTATTTT. The chain couples TRBV5-1 to TRBJ2-3, with a possible D match to TRBD1 (6 bases). The CDR3 contains 15 residues. CDR1 and CDR2 from the germline V gene are SGHRS and YFSETQ. Trimming pared 4 bases from V and 9 bases from J, leaving 21 bases between.

The J gene is TRBJ2-1, the V gene TRBV9; 7 bases match TRBD2. The junction had 14 bases not matched to a gene; V was cut back by 4 bases and J by 7 bases. CDR3 length: 16 residues. Germline CDR1 is SGDLS and CDR2 is YYNGEE. CDR3 nucleotide sequence: TGTGCCAGCAGCCCAACGGGGGGAGTGACCTTAAATGAGCAGTTCTTC. It specifies CASSPTGGVTLNEQFF.

The chain couples TRBV7-3 to TRBJ2-2; TRBD1 agrees at 11 bases. Germline CDR1 SGHTA, CDR2 FQGTGA. The CDR3 consists of 16 residues. J gave up 4 bases and V 2 bases, and 3 bases lay outside the gene matches. As DNA, the CDR3 is TGTGCCAGCAGCTTACCGGGGACAGGGGGCACCGGGGAGCTGTTTTTT. Translation: CASSLPGTGGTGELFF.

The gene calls are TRBV19 and TRBJ1-5; TRBD1 aligns across 7 bases. The CDR3 runs to 18 residues. V trimming: 3 bases; J trimming: 0 bases; junction bases outside the gene matches: 11. The germline V gene encodes CDR1 LNHDA and CDR2 SQIVND (reference sequence). For the CDR3, the DNA is TGTGCCAGTAGTATCCCCGACAGGGACGAGGATAGCAATCAGCCCCAGCATTTT. It translates to CASSIPDRDEDSNQPQHF.

The chain carries TRBV27 and TRBJ2-1; TRBD2 matches 13 bases. Per germline, CDR1 MNHEY and CDR2 SMNVEV (reference sequence). The CDR3 contains 15 residues. Trimming cost V 6 bases and J 7 bases; bases outside gene matches: 6. This CDR3 reads CASRLAGGPGNEQFF. The CDR3 region has the DNA TGTGCCAGCAGACTAGCGGGAGGGCCGGGTAATGAGCAGTTCTTC.

The CDR3 DNA sequence: TGTGCCAGCAGCGTATCGGGGGTCGGGAGCAATGAGCAGTTCTTC. Protein sequence: CASSVSGVGSNEQFF. This sequence joins TRBV9 and TRBJ2-1, with a weak D call TRBD2 (6 bases). Germline lookup yields CDR1 SGDLS and CDR2 YYNGEE. V was shortened by 1 base and J by 6 bases, with 14 bases between the two germline ends. This CDR3 is 15 amino acids long.

CDR3 nucleotide sequence: TGTGCCAGCAGTTTGACAGGGAGGATGGGTGGCTACACCTTC. Amino acid sequence: CASSLTGRMGGYTF. The chain joins TRBV6-6 to TRBJ1-2; 7 nucleotides align to TRBD1. Germline CDR1 and CDR2: MNHNY and SVGAGI (reference sequence). This CDR3 is built from 14 residues. V dropped 4 bases and J dropped 7; count of bases not matched to a gene: 9.

The chain combines TRBV28 with TRBJ1-1; D not resolved. This CDR3 contains 14 residues. The germline V gene encodes CDR1 MDHEN and CDR2 SYDVKM. Trimming pared 1 base from V and 5 bases from J, leaving 11 bases between. In DNA form, the CDR3 reads TGTGCCAGCAGTTTATTGAGGGAACGGACTGAAGCTTTCTTT. This translates into CASSLLRERTEAFF.

The J gene is TRBJ2-7, the V gene TRBV27, with TRBD1 matching over 9 bases. Germline-derived CDR1 and CDR2 are MNHEY and SMNVEV (reference sequence). Trimming cost V 2 bases and J 3 bases; bases outside gene matches: 5. This CDR3 spans 15 amino acids. The CDR3 sequence is CASSLEQGALYEQYF. CDR3 nucleotide sequence: TGTGCCAGCAGTTTAGAACAGGGGGCCCTCTACGAGCAGTACTTC.

The chain uses TRBV19 and TRBJ2-7, with D possibly being TRBD1 (6 bases). The CDR3 consists of 14 residues. V lost 8 bases, J lost 1 base, and 15 bases lay in between. Germline lookup yields CDR1 LNHDA and CDR2 SQIVND (reference sequence). DNA for the CDR3: TGTGCCAGTTCATGGGGGACATCTTCCTACGAGCAGTACTTC. Translating it yields CASSWGTSSYEQYF.

This clone occurred a few times. The chain is built from TRBV5-6 and TRBJ1-4; D is unresolved. CDR1 is SGHDT, CDR2 YYEEEE, per germline. Trimming stripped 0 bases from V and 5 bases from J, with 11 bases between. The CDR3 runs to 15 residues. CDR3 nucleotide sequence: TGTGCCAGCAGCTTGGGTGGAGCCGGCAATGAAAAACTGTTTTTT. This gives the protein CASSLGGAGNEKLFF.

The V call is TRBV2, the J call TRBJ2-1; 11 nucleotides line up with TRBD2. The V gene end was trimmed by 6 bases and the J gene end by 0 bases; junction bases not matched to a gene: 4. CDR3 length: 16 residues. CDR1 is SNHLY and CDR2 is FYNNEI in the germline V gene. CDR3 protein: CASSPTSGSSYNEQFF. In DNA, the CDR3 is TGTGCCAGCAGCCCTACTAGCGGGAGCTCCTACAATGAGCAGTTCTTC.

The chain recombines TRBV5-4 with TRBJ2-1; 12 bases are a match to TRBD2. Germline V gene sequence: CDR1 SGHNT, CDR2 YYREEE (reference sequence). With V trimmed by 4 bases and J by 5 bases, 4 bases remained unmatched. The CDR3 consists of 15 residues. In nucleotides, the CDR3 is TGTGCCAGCAGCCCCGGACTAGCGGGAAACAATGAGCAGTTCTTC. This translates into CASSPGLAGNNEQFF.

The chain couples TRBV6-4 to TRBJ2-2, with D maybe TRBD1 (5 bases). Trimming removed 3 bases from V and 1 base from J, with 9 bases in between. Germline assignment: CDR1 MRHNA and CDR2 SNTAGT. This CDR3 has 15 amino acids. The CDR3 sequence: CASSDDRWNTGELFF. CDR3 coding DNA: TGTGCCAGCAGTGATGACAGATGGAACACCGGGGAGCTGTTTTTT.

The V and J genes are TRBV15 and TRBJ2-7; 7 bases are a match to TRBD2. The germline CDR1 and CDR2 sequences are LNHNV and YYDKDF (reference sequence). V shed 0 bases, J shed 5 bases, and the junction held 1 base outside the gene matches. The CDR3 is 13 residues long. This chain's CDR3 is CATSRDGGDEQYF. The CDR3 DNA is TGTGCCACCAGCAGAGATGGGGGGGACGAGCAGTACTTC.

The V call is TRBV6-6, the J call TRBJ1-4; D is unclear. Trimming removed 8 bases at V and 4 bases at J, with 11 bases between. Germline loops: CDR1 MNHNY, CDR2 SVGAGI (reference sequence). The CDR3 covers 13 residues. CDR3 sequence reads: CASQAVLNEKLFF. The CDR3 DNA is TGTGCCAGCCAAGCCGTGCTTAATGAAAAACTGTTTTTT.

The J gene is TRBJ1-3, the V gene TRBV30; no clear D. Between the trimmed V and J ends, which lost 4 bases and 4 bases, there was a span of 14 bases. Germline V CDR1 and CDR2: GTSNPN, SVGIG (reference sequence). This CDR3 has 14 amino acids. In nucleotides, the CDR3 is TGTGCCTGGAACTTCGGAGCGCCCGGAAACACCATATATTTT. It yields the protein CAWNFGAPGNTIYF. The full variable domain, completed using reference TRBV30 and TRBJ1-3, is SQTIHQWPATLVQPVGSPLSLECTVEGTSNPNLYWYRQAAGRGLQLLFYSVGIGQISSEVPQNLSASRPQDRQFILSSKKLLLSDSGFYLCAWNFGAPGNTIYFGEGSWLTVV.

The chain combines TRBV13 with TRBJ1-3; 7 nucleotides match TRBD1. From germline, CDR1 is PRHDT and CDR2 FYEKMQ (reference sequence). V lost 5 bases to trimming and J lost 2 bases; unmatched junction nucleotides: 6. This CDR3 comprises 15 residues. This chain's CDR3 is CASSPTGVPGNTIYF. In nucleotides, the CDR3 is TGTGCCAGCAGCCCTACAGGGGTTCCTGGAAACACCATATATTTT.

This chain uses TRBV5-1 with TRBJ1-2; D is unresolved. The CDR3 is 12 residues long. The V end lost 2 bases, the J end lost 5 bases, and 7 bases lay between the germline ends. CDR1 is SGHRS, CDR2 YFSETQ, per germline. This CDR3 is CASSFYRYGYTF. The CDR3 nucleotides are TGCGCCAGCAGCTTCTACCGATATGGCTACACCTTC.

The chain uses TRBV27 and TRBJ1-1, with 7 bases lining up with TRBD1. J lost 3 bases, V lost 5 bases, and 9 bases had no gene match. From germline, CDR1 is MNHEY and CDR2 SMNVEV (reference sequence). The CDR3 extends over 15 amino acids. CDR3 sequence: CASSPRGQFYTEAFF. The CDR3 nucleotides are TGTGCCAGCAGTCCACGGGGACAGTTTTACACTGAAGCTTTCTTT.

The chain is built from TRBV9 and TRBJ2-5; 7 nucleotides line up with TRBD1. The J call may not be correct, given that the DNA end is closer to TRBJ2-7. CDR1 SGDLS and CDR2 YYNGEE come from the germline V gene. The CDR3 covers 13 residues. The CDR3 nucleotides read TGTGCCAGCAGCGTCAGGACAGGCTACGAGCAGTACTTC. Its translation: CASSVRTGYEQYF.